A single sample gave rise to the 4 T cell receptor beta chains below, sequenced in a study of cytomegalovirus exposure and HLA in healthy donors (dated by TCRdb to 2016 to 2017). The library relied on the immunoSEQ multiplex PCR assay. For the multiplex PCR, a mixture combining 60 forward primers for TCR Vbeta segments and 13 reverse primers for TCR Jbeta segments was used. Entries here come from immuneACCESS through TCRdb and include only in-frame sequences with V and J called. Some clones fail to appear in such tables; in the studies checked, an unresolved V gene covers under half of the shortfall, and the cause of the remainder is unknown. A total of 100,000 to 150,000 clones appear in this sample, roughly 74% of them only once. The top ten hold less than 5% of the sample. Sequencing used PBMCs. Every receptor here comes from a woman aged 45 to 65 in good health and CMV-seropositive.

This clone has a handful of counts. The chain is built from TRBV7-8 and TRBJ2-3; TRBD2 might be the D (7 bases). V dropped 5 bases and J dropped 2 bases, with 11 bases sitting between them. Germline CDR1 is SGHVS and CDR2 is FQNEAQ. The CDR3 has 14 amino acids. CDR3 amino acids: CASSIRGATDTQYF. The CDR3 nucleotides read TGTGCCAGCAGCATTCGGGGGGCCACAGATACGCAGTATTTT.

The chain combines TRBV4-1 with TRBJ1-2, with TRBD1 matching over 9 bases. V lost 4 bases and J lost 6; bases outside the gene matches: 12. Germline V gives CDR1 MGHRA, CDR2 YSYEKL. The CDR3 covers 16 residues. As DNA, the CDR3 is TGCGCCAGCAGCCCGGGGGGGACAGGGACGACGAATGGCTACACCTTC. Residues: CASSPGGTGTTNGYTF.

The V and J genes are TRBV2 and TRBJ2-7, with D unresolved. V lost 4 bases to trimming and J lost 3 bases, with 7 bases between them. In germline, CDR1 is SNHLY, CDR2 FYNNEI. This CDR3 comprises 12 residues. CDR3 protein: CASSVQNYEQYF. The CDR3 DNA reads as TGTGCCAGCAGTGTTCAGAACTACGAGCAGTACTTC.

The rearrangement joins TRBV7-9 to TRBJ2-1; 7 bases map to TRBD1. J lost 6 bases, V lost 5 bases, and 22 bases had no gene match. The CDR3 is made up of 19 amino acids. CDR1 is SEHNR and CDR2 is FQNEAQ in the germline V gene (reference sequence). The CDR3: CASSLRLSLGQRRVNEQFF. The CDR3 region has the DNA TGTGCCAGCAGCCTTCGACTCAGCCTGGGACAGCGAAGGGTCAATGAGCAGTTCTTC.